This TCR beta chain stems from a study of control samples from healthy donors and cancer patients. Germline trimming cut 6 bases from V and 0 bases from J; bases unmatched to any gene: 4. This CDR3 region has 14 residues. Germline lookup yields CDR1 MNHEY and CDR2 SVGAGI. Libraries were prepared by immunoSEQ multiplex PCR; TCRdb keeps only in-frame clonotypes and omits some of them. The table has roughly 150,000 clones, around 88% seen once. The origin of this receptor is a man between 18 and 29 years old in good health. The material sequenced was blood. This chain joins TRBV6-5 and TRBJ2-5, with 7 bases matching TRBD1. DNA of the CDR3: TGTGCCAGCAGGAAGGGACAGCACCAAGAGACCCAGTACTTC. This sequence encodes CASRKGQHQETQYF.